The source of this TCR beta chain is a study of OX40 agonist ivuxolimab in advanced cancers. Looking at the study overall: Prior checkpoint blockade (anti-PD-1, anti-PD-L1 or anti-CTLA-4) was permitted; 40% had it.

There are 15 residues in the CDR3. CDR1 is WNHNN and CDR2 is SYGVQD in the germline V gene (reference sequence). V was pared by 6 bases and J by 7 bases, with 22 bases between. Method: immunoSEQ multiplex PCR; TCRdb's copy keeps in-frame clones and lacks some. The data show about 41,000 clones, 85% seen once. Source: CD4+ or CD8+ T cells sorted from blood, taken in a trial of the OX40 agonist ivuxolimab. This sequence originates from an adult with an advanced solid tumor such as melanoma, head and neck, liver or kidney cancer. This chain links TRBV10-1 with TRBJ2-7; no clear D gene. CDR3 region: CASRSHTTGLWEQYF. DNA of the CDR3: TGCGCCAGCAGGAGCCACACCACTGGGCTGTGGGAGCAGTACTTC.